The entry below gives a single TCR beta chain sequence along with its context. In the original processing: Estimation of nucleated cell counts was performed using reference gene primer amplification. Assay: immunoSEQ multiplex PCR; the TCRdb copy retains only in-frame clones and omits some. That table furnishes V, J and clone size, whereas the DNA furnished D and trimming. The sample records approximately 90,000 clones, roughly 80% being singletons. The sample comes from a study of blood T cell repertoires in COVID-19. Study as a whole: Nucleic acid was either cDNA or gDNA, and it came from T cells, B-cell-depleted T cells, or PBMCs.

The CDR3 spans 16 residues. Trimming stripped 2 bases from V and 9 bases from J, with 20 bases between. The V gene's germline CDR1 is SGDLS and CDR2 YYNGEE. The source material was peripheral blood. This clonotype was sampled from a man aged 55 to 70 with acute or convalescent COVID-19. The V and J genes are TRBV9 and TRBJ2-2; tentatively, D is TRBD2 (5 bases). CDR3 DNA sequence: TGTGCCAGCAGCGTCCTCGGGTCAGACTACCACCGGGAGCTGTTTTTT. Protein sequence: CASSVLGSDYHRELFF.